The 17 T cell receptor beta chains given below trace back to one sample, sequenced in a study of blood T cells in healthy people across ages. It was with a sample-barcoded 5' primer and a J-beta primer mix that a second PCR of about 7 to 12 cycles was run. Each CDR3 protein is one row after TCRdb ran MiXCR on the 5' RACE reads. The table shows approximately 2,000,000 distinct CDR3 sequences, with approximately 40% occurring only once. Sequenced material: blood. The source is a human donor in good health.

This clonotype showed up just a few times. The chain is built from TRBV29-1 and TRBJ2-5, with a possible D match to TRBD2 (6 bases). This CDR3 region has 12 residues. Trimming took off 6 bases at V and 5 bases at J, with 13 bases between the two ends. The germline CDR1 and CDR2 sequences are SQVTM and ANQGSEA. This chain's CDR3 is CSVRDFSETQYF. DNA for the CDR3: TGCAGCGTCCGGGACTTTTCGGAGACCCAGTACTTC.

CDR3: CASSLVPRTYGYTF. In DNA, the CDR3 is TGTGCCAGCAGCTTAGTACCCCGTACCTATGGCTACACCTTC. This rearrangement joins TRBV7-8 to TRBJ1-2; D gene unclear. Deletions cut 1 base from V and 4 bases from J, with 10 bases between. The germline V gene encodes CDR1 SGHVS and CDR2 FQNEAQ. This CDR3 has 14 amino acids.

The V and J genes are TRBV10-3 and TRBJ2-1; 9 bases are a match to TRBD2. V trimming: 0 bases; J trimming: 5 bases; junction bases outside the gene matches: 8. This CDR3 region has 17 residues. Germline loops: CDR1 ENHRY, CDR2 SYGVKD. CDR3 in amino acids: CAISESTLTSGNNEQFF. Written as DNA, the CDR3 is TGTGCCATCAGTGAGTCCACGTTGACTAGCGGTAACAATGAGCAGTTCTTC.

The chain employs TRBV20-1 and TRBJ2-7, with D unclear. The end of the DNA fits TRBJ2-5 better, so the J call may be wrong. Germline assignment: CDR1 DFQATT and CDR2 SNEGSKA (reference sequence). The CDR3 contains 12 residues. Written as DNA, the CDR3 is TGCAGTGCTAGTGCTAGGCAAGAGACCCAGTACTTC. Translating it yields CSASARQETQYF.

The J gene is TRBJ1-2, the V gene TRBV12-5; D perhaps matches TRBD1 (6 bases). The CDR3 totals 18 residues. CDR1 and CDR2 from the germline V gene are LGHNT and FRNRAP. V was pared by 4 bases and J by 3 bases, with 24 bases between. In DNA form, the CDR3 reads TGTGCTAGTGGTTGGGCTCGCTTGACAGGTCTCCACGACTATGGCTACACCTTC. It encodes CASGWARLTGLHDYGYTF. The variable domain in full, with the rest retrieved from reference TRBV12-5 and TRBJ1-2, is DARVTQTPRHKVTEMGQEVTMRCQPILGHNTVFWYRQTMMQGLELLAYFRNRAPLDDSGMPKDRFSAEMPDATLATLKIQPSEPRDSAVYFCASGWARLTGLHDYGYTFGSGTRLTVV.

This chain links TRBV10-3 with TRBJ2-5; no definite D call. The V end was cut by 10 bases, the J end by 5 bases, with 11 bases between. Germline lookup yields CDR1 ENHRY and CDR2 SYGVKD. The CDR3 runs to 11 residues. CDR3 DNA: TGTGCCAGCATCTCGTCGGAGACCCAGTACTTC. Amino acids: CASISSETQYF.

There are a few counts of this clonotype. This chain joins TRBV12-3 or TRBV12-4 and TRBJ2-3; D is undetermined. The CDR3 runs to 11 residues. Trimming took 5 bases from V and 7 from J, leaving 7 bases between them. The CDR3 nucleotides are TGTGCCAGCAGTCAATCTCATACGCAGTATTTT. Amino acid sequence: CASSQSHTQYF.

This chain joins TRBV9 and TRBJ2-1, with TRBD2 identical over 8 bases. Trimming removed 0 bases from V and 2 bases from J; junction bases left unmatched: 4. This CDR3 region has 16 residues. Germline V gene sequence: CDR1 SGDLS, CDR2 YYNGEE. The CDR3 region is CASSVDGGAPYNEQFF. The CDR3 bases are TGTGCCAGCAGCGTAGACGGGGGGGCACCCTACAATGAGCAGTTCTTC.

This clonotype was counted only a few times. CDR3 in DNA: TGTGCCAGCAGCTTCTCTACTAGCGGGGGGCCTTATGGTGACGAGCAGTACTTC. Its translation is CASSFSTSGGPYGDEQYF. The V call is TRBV7-9, the J call TRBJ2-7; 12 nucleotides line up with TRBD2. CDR3 length: 18 amino acids. Trimming removed 3 bases from V and 5 bases from J; junction bases left unmatched: 14. Looked up from germline, CDR1 is SEHNR and CDR2 is FQNEAQ (reference sequence).

This clonotype was counted only a few times. The V and J genes are TRBV6-5 and TRBJ1-2, with 8 nucleotides matching TRBD1. The CDR3 runs to 19 residues. With 0 bases clipped from V and 0 bases from J, the junction kept 12 bases outside the gene matches. Germline CDR1 MNHEY, CDR2 SVGAGI. The CDR3 sequence is CASSYSSSGTGKANYGYTF. Written as DNA, the CDR3 is TGTGCCAGCAGTTACTCGAGCTCCGGGACAGGAAAAGCTAACTATGGCTACACCTTC.

This clonotype was counted a few times. J is TRBJ2-3 and V is TRBV5-1; 7 bases fit TRBD1. Germline V gene lookup returns CDR1 SGHRS and CDR2 YFSETQ. This CDR3 contains 15 residues. Trimming removed 4 bases from V and 7 bases from J; junction bases left unmatched: 12. The CDR3 protein is CASSDVTGVDYTQYF. CDR3 sequence (DNA): TGCGCCAGCAGCGACGTCACAGGGGTCGACTATACGCAGTATTTT.

The chain recombines TRBV4-1 with TRBJ2-7; 7 nucleotides line up with TRBD1. Germline trimming cut 0 bases from V and 3 bases from J; bases unmatched to any gene: 8. Germline V gene sequence: CDR1 MGHRA, CDR2 YSYEKL. The CDR3 loop spans 16 amino acids. CDR3 sequence reads: CASSQEDGGQFYEQYF. CDR3 in DNA: TGCGCCAGCAGCCAAGAAGATGGGGGACAGTTCTACGAGCAGTACTTC.

This clonotype was recorded a few times. The V and J genes are TRBV5-1 and TRBJ2-7; no clear D. The CDR3 covers 14 residues. The ends were cut back, 1 base at V and 5 bases at J, with 13 bases in the middle. In germline, CDR1 is SGHRS, CDR2 YFSETQ. The CDR3 is CASSLMAAAHEQYF. The CDR3 DNA is TGCGCCAGCAGCTTGATGGCCGCCGCCCACGAGCAGTACTTC.

This chain links TRBV10-3 with TRBJ1-2; 8 bases are shared with TRBD1. The J segment lost 6 bases and the V segment lost 8 bases, leaving 11 bases of the junction unmatched. CDR3 size: 14 residues. Per germline, CDR1 ENHRY and CDR2 SYGVKD. This chain's CDR3 is CAISHEGQVDGYTF. The CDR3 nucleotides read TGTGCCATCTCGCACGAGGGACAGGTGGATGGCTACACCTTC.

The CDR3 nucleotides are TGTGCCAGCAGCTTTGACGGAAAAACTACTTATCAGCCCCAGCATTTT. Amino acids: CASSFDGKTTYQPQHF. This chain joins TRBV7-2 and TRBJ1-5, with D unresolved. The CDR3 has 16 amino acids. V was clipped by 3 bases and J by 5 bases, with 17 bases between them. The germline CDR1 and CDR2 sequences are SGHTA and FQGNSA.

The chain joins TRBV27 to TRBJ2-3; TRBD2 matches at 11 bases. This CDR3 is 17 amino acids long. Germline CDR1 reads MNHEY; CDR2 reads SMNVEV (reference sequence). After removal of 4 bases from V and 1 base from J, the junction contained 7 bases not matched to a gene. CDR3 region: CASSSTSGGLRTDTQYF. CDR3 DNA: TGTGCCAGCAGTTCCACTAGCGGGGGATTACGCACAGATACGCAGTATTTT.

This clonotype was observed a handful of times. This clone may be a read error of a much larger clone one base away. The chain joins TRBV7-3 to TRBJ1-1; 7 bases are shared with TRBD1. V shed 4 bases, J shed 4 bases, and the junction held 3 bases outside the gene matches. The CDR3 totals 13 residues. The V gene's germline CDR1 is SGHTA and CDR2 FQGTGA. The CDR3 loop is CASSSTGTTEAFF. The CDR3 DNA follows: TGTGCCAGCAGCTCGACAGGGACCACTGAAGCTTTCTTT. The whole variable domain, remainder taken from reference TRBV7-3 and TRBJ1-1, is GAGVSQTPSNKVTEKGKYVELRCDPISGHTALYWYRQSLGQGPEFLIYFQGTGAADDSGLPNDRFFAVRPEGSVSTLKIQRTERGDSAVYLCASSSTGTTEAFFGQGTRLTVV.